The 28 T cell receptor beta chains below were found in one sample sequenced in a study of T cell changes during pregnancy in multiple sclerosis. Generated by immunoSEQ multiplex PCR, the TCRdb table keeps only in-frame clones and is missing some. This sample yields tens of thousands of clones, of which approximately 90% are seen a single time; approximately 1.5% belongs to the top ten. The starting material was peripheral blood, obtained before pregnancy. The receptors here all came from a female donor with multiple sclerosis, enrolled in a pregnancy study.

The V call is TRBV7-2, the J call TRBJ1-1; a weak D match, TRBD1 (5 bases). In germline, CDR1 is SGHTA, CDR2 FQGNSA. The germline V and J ends were trimmed by 2 bases and 7 bases, with 17 bases remaining between them. The CDR3 runs to 15 residues. CDR3 DNA sequence: TGTGCCAGCAGCTTAAAGGAATGGGGCGTCCTTGAAGCTTTCTTT. Translated, it gives CASSLKEWGVLEAFF.

The chain is built from TRBV2 and TRBJ2-5, with 8 positions matching TRBD2. V lost 6 bases, J lost 5 bases, and 8 bases stayed unmatched. Per the germline V gene, CDR1 is SNHLY and CDR2 is FYNNEI. The CDR3 has 14 residues. CDR3 coding DNA: TGTGCCAGCAGCACCGGGACTAGTCGTGAGACCCAGTACTTC. This encodes CASSTGTSRETQYF.

The chain links TRBV2 to TRBJ1-5; no clear D gene. V shed 6 bases and J shed 6 bases, with 12 bases lying between them. Germline loops: CDR1 SNHLY, CDR2 FYNNEI. The CDR3 totals 13 residues. The CDR3 here is CASRDRVGQPQHF. DNA for the CDR3: TGTGCCAGCAGGGATCGGGTAGGTCAGCCCCAGCATTTT.

The chain uses TRBV7-9 and TRBJ1-1; 10 nucleotides align to TRBD1. V shed 4 bases, J shed 3 bases, and the junction held 8 bases outside the gene matches. The germline gives CDR1 SEHNR, CDR2 FQNEAQ (reference sequence). This CDR3 region has 16 residues. For the CDR3, the DNA is TGTGCCAGCAGCTCGGACAGGGGGAGAAGTCACACTGAAGCTTTCTTT. It specifies CASSSDRGRSHTEAFF.

The CDR3 sequence is CASSGIGTFLNTGELFF. Written as DNA, the CDR3 is TGTGCCAGCAGTGGGATCGGGACATTCTTGAACACCGGGGAGCTGTTTTTT. The chain carries TRBV6-1 and TRBJ2-2; D is perhaps TRBD1 (6 bases). Germline lookup yields CDR1 MNHNS and CDR2 SASEGT. The V end lost 4 bases, the J end lost 1 base, and 16 bases lay between the germline ends. CDR3 length equals 17 residues.

V is TRBV5-1 and J is TRBJ2-7; 10 bases align to TRBD2. The J segment lost 5 bases and the V segment lost 4 bases, leaving 12 bases of the junction unmatched. CDR1 and CDR2 (germline): SGHRS, YFSETQ. The CDR3 runs to 16 residues. CDR3 sequence reads: CASSRLQSGGADEQYF. The CDR3, as DNA: TGCGCCAGCAGCAGGTTACAAAGCGGGGGGGCCGACGAGCAGTACTTC.

The chain links TRBV11-2 to TRBJ2-7; D is perhaps TRBD2 (7 bases). The CDR3 length is 15 residues. From germline, CDR1 is SGHAT and CDR2 FQNNGV. V lost 1 base and J lost 6, with 16 bases in between. This CDR3 reads CASSLGRRGGTEQYF. CDR3 DNA: TGTGCCAGCAGCTTAGGAAGGAGGGGGGGCACCGAGCAGTACTTC.

The chain employs TRBV5-4 and TRBJ2-7, with TRBD2 matching over 8 bases. J was trimmed by 5 bases and V by 4 bases; bases with no gene match: 5. The CDR3 runs 13 residues. The germline V gene has CDR1 SGHNT and CDR2 YYREEE (reference sequence). DNA for the CDR3: TGTGCCAGCAGCCTCAGCGGGGGCCACGAGCAGTACTTC. It specifies CASSLSGGHEQYF.

In this sample, this clone turned up once. J is TRBJ2-5 and V is TRBV12-2; TRBD1, the table's D call, lacks a check against the DNA. TRBV12-2 counts as a pseudogene. The CDR3 contains 15 residues. The CDR3 nucleotides read TGTGCAAGTCCCGATACAGGGGATTCACCAGAGACCCAGTACTTC. Translated: CASPDTGDSPETQYF.

The chain is built from TRBV2 and TRBJ2-7; 8 bases fit TRBD2. This CDR3 region has 14 residues. Per germline, CDR1 SNHLY and CDR2 FYNNEI. V shed 2 bases, J shed 4 bases, and the junction held 4 bases outside the gene matches. In DNA form, the CDR3 reads TGTGCCAGCAGTGAAAGACTAGCGAATTACGAGCAGTACTTC. It encodes CASSERLANYEQYF.

V is TRBV9 and J is TRBJ2-7; D is possibly TRBD1 (6 bases). V gave up 4 bases and J gave up 1 base, with 18 bases separating them. The germline V gene has CDR1 SGDLS and CDR2 YYNGEE. The CDR3 loop spans 16 amino acids. The CDR3 DNA reads TGTGCCAGCAGCCCTAGGGGCCAGGGGTTGTCCTACGAGCAGTACTTC. Its protein is CASSPRGQGLSYEQYF.

The chain combines TRBV7-9 with TRBJ1-2; TRBD1 matches 7 bases. J lost 2 bases, V lost 4 bases, and 7 bases had no gene match. The CDR3 totals 15 residues. Per the germline V gene, CDR1 is SEHNR and CDR2 is FQNEAQ (reference sequence). The DNA for the CDR3 is TGTGCCAGCAGCTCCTACAGGGGTAGAAACTATGGCTACACCTTC. It encodes CASSSYRGRNYGYTF.

This clone showed up just a few times. This chain uses TRBV5-1 with TRBJ1-1, with D possibly matching TRBD1 (5 bases). The CDR3 spans 13 residues. The germline V and J ends were trimmed by 6 bases and 1 base, with 10 bases remaining between them. Germline assignment: CDR1 SGHRS and CDR2 YFSETQ. Here the CDR3 reads CASNIGANTEAFF. DNA of the CDR3: TGCGCCAGCAATATTGGGGCGAACACTGAAGCTTTCTTT.

The chain is built from TRBV19 and TRBJ2-7, with D perhaps TRBD2 (6 bases). With 6 bases removed from V and 3 bases from J, the gap between germline ends came to 15 bases. Per the germline V gene, CDR1 is LNHDA and CDR2 is SQIVND (reference sequence). CDR3 length: 14 residues. CDR3 sequence: CASSPLPGDYEQYF. The CDR3 DNA follows: TGTGCCAGTAGCCCTCTTCCGGGGGACTACGAGCAGTACTTC.

The rearrangement joins TRBV11-1 to TRBJ2-7, with D possibly being TRBD1 (6 bases). The V gene lost 3 bases and the J gene lost 2 bases, with 14 bases spanning the gap. The CDR3 covers 15 residues. CDR1 is SGHAT and CDR2 is FQDESV in the germline V gene (reference sequence). CDR3 nucleotide sequence: TGTGCCAGCAGCTTCGGACAGTCGAGACCCTACGAGCAGTACTTC. Protein product: CASSFGQSRPYEQYF.

This clone appeared a single time. This chain joins TRBV6-1 and TRBJ2-2, with D possibly being TRBD1 (5 bases). The CDR3 contains 13 residues. In germline, CDR1 is MNHNS, CDR2 SASEGT. V was cut by 4 bases and J by 4 bases, with 7 bases left in between. The CDR3 sequence: CASSGQGTGELFF. DNA of the CDR3: TGTGCCAGCAGTGGGCAGGGCACCGGGGAGCTGTTTTTT.

The chain recombines TRBV7-3 with TRBJ2-6, with TRBD1 matching over 10 bases. This CDR3 has 20 residues. Germline V gives CDR1 SGHTA, CDR2 FQGTGA. Trimming cost V 6 bases and J 0 bases; bases outside gene matches: 14. The CDR3 DNA follows: TGTGCCAGCAGTTATTGGGGCGGGGACAGGGGTGGCTCTGGGGCCAACGTCCTGACTTTC. Amino acid sequence: CASSYWGGDRGGSGANVLTF.

V and J are TRBV27 and TRBJ2-7; 9 bases agree with TRBD1. Trimming removed 1 base from V and 2 bases from J; junction bases left unmatched: 9. The CDR3 is 17 residues long. From germline, CDR1 is MNHEY and CDR2 SMNVEV (reference sequence). For the CDR3, the DNA is TGTGCCAGCAGTTTATTAGGAGGGGGACAGGGAGCCTACGAGCAGTACTTC. Its translation: CASSLLGGGQGAYEQYF.

The V and J genes are TRBV4-2 and TRBJ2-7; a weak D match, TRBD1 (5 bases). The germline V and J ends were trimmed by 0 bases and 6 bases, with 12 bases remaining between them. From germline, CDR1 is LGHNA and CDR2 YNFKEQ. This CDR3 is 14 amino acids long. Here the CDR3 reads CASSQEGVGTEQYF. DNA for the CDR3: TGTGCCAGCAGCCAAGAAGGGGTTGGAACCGAGCAGTACTTC.

The chain combines TRBV19 with TRBJ1-4; weak D call: TRBD1 (6 bases). This CDR3 comprises 13 residues. The ends were cut back, 3 bases at V and 7 bases at J, with 9 bases in the middle. Germline values: CDR1 LNHDA, CDR2 SQIVND (reference sequence). This CDR3 is CASSMSGAEKLFF. Written as DNA, the CDR3 is TGTGCCAGTAGTATGTCAGGGGCTGAAAAACTGTTTTTT.

Note on this clone: A junction end diverges from the germline sequence, so it may reflect a read error. The chain is built from TRBV7-7 and TRBJ2-2; the match to TRBD1 covers 7 bases. The CDR3 consists of 16 residues. CDR1 SSHAT and CDR2 FNYEAQ come from the germline V gene (reference sequence). The CDR3 DNA reads as TGTGCTAGCAGCCCCGGGACAGCCCCGAACACCGGGGAGCTGTTTTTT. This encodes CASSPGTAPNTGELFF.

This clone is a singleton in its sample. This chain connects TRBV19 to TRBJ2-1; 8 bases are shared with TRBD1. In germline, CDR1 is LNHDA, CDR2 SQIVND (reference sequence). V lost 7 bases, J lost 5 bases, and 7 bases stayed unmatched. This CDR3 has 14 amino acids. The CDR3 is CASKDRARDNEQFF. The CDR3, as DNA: TGTGCCAGTAAGGACAGGGCTCGAGACAATGAGCAGTTCTTC.

Notes on this clone: Other nucleotide sequences from this sample produce the same CDR3. The chain joins TRBV13 to TRBJ1-2, with 7 bases identical to TRBD1. Germline loops: CDR1 PRHDT, CDR2 FYEKMQ (reference sequence). This CDR3 comprises 15 residues. With 0 bases clipped from V and 0 bases from J, the junction kept 1 base outside the gene matches. CDR3 bases: TGTGCCAGCAGCTTAGGGGGACAGTCTAACTATGGCTACACCTTC. Its protein is CASSLGGQSNYGYTF.

The CDR3 coding sequence is TGTGCCTGGAACCAGGGACAAGAGACCCAGTACTTC. This encodes CAWNQGQETQYF. The V gene is TRBV30, the J gene TRBJ2-5, with D possibly TRBD1 on 5 matching bases. CDR1 and CDR2 (germline): GTSNPN, SVGIG (reference sequence). The CDR3 has 12 amino acids. V was trimmed by 4 bases and J by 2 bases, leaving 8 bases between them.

The rearrangement links TRBV7-6 to TRBJ2-3, with a weak D call TRBD2 (6 bases). Germline V gives CDR1 SGHVS, CDR2 FNYEAQ. Trimming removed 0 bases from V and 4 bases from J, with 11 bases in between. The CDR3 extends over 15 amino acids. CDR3 bases: TGTGCCAGCAGCTTAGCGGGAGGCGTACCAGATACGCAGTATTTT. Protein: CASSLAGGVPDTQYF.

The chain combines TRBV19 with TRBJ2-5; tentatively, D is TRBD2 (6 bases). The germline gives CDR1 LNHDA, CDR2 SQIVND (reference sequence). The CDR3 length is 16 residues. V lost 5 bases, J lost 5 bases, and 21 bases lay in between. Written as DNA, the CDR3 is TGTGCCAGTAGTTTTATCCTTCGGGGGTCTAGGGAGACCCAGTACTTC. The encoded protein is CASSFILRGSRETQYF.

This clone was observed once. The chain is built from TRBV11-2 and TRBJ2-1, with D possibly TRBD1 on 6 matching bases. This CDR3 has 16 amino acids. Trimming left V 5 bases short and J 0 bases short, with 14 bases between. Germline CDR1 and CDR2: SGHAT and FQNNGV. Here the CDR3 DNA reads TGTGCCAGCAGCGGCGGACAGTCGAGCTCCTACAATGAGCAGTTCTTC. It specifies CASSGGQSSSYNEQFF.

The gene calls are TRBV7-8 and TRBJ1-3; D may be TRBD1 (6 bases). This CDR3 has 15 amino acids. Per germline, CDR1 SGHVS and CDR2 FQNEAQ. Trimming cost V 5 bases and J 0 bases, with 11 bases left between them. CDR3 sequence reads: CASSPPGASGNTIYF. The CDR3 DNA sequence: TGTGCCAGCAGCCCCCCAGGGGCCTCTGGAAACACCATATATTTT.